Here is one T cell receptor beta chain with its context. The sample belongs to a study of shared clonotypes between healthy human individuals. Sequencing was performed with immunoSEQ multiplex PCR; in TCRdb, only in-frame clones are kept and a portion is missing. Of about half a million clones in the sample, about 72% were seen once. Germline CDR1 MDHEN, CDR2 SYDVKM. The CDR3 runs to 13 residues. The germline V and J ends were trimmed by 6 bases and 0 bases, with 8 bases remaining between them. The clonotype was recovered from a woman aged 40 to 50 in good health. Some clones in this sample may be carry-over from other donors' samples. The source material was PBMCs. The V and J genes are TRBV28 and TRBJ2-5; D unclear. CDR3 sequence (DNA): TGTGCCAGCAGGCCACCGTACCAAGAGACCCAGTACTTC. Translating it yields CASRPPYQETQYF. Using reference TRBV28 and TRBJ2-5 for the parts outside the CDR3, the full variable domain is DVKVTQSSRYLVKRTGEKVFLECVQDMDHENMFWYRQDPGLGLRLIYFSYDVKMKEKGDIPEGYSVSREKKERFSLILESASTNQTSMYLCASRPPYQETQYFGPGTRLLVL.